These 11 T cell receptor beta chains were sequenced from one sample in a study. TCRdb passed the 5' RACE reads through MiXCR, listing each CDR3 protein once. The top ten clones hold around 2.1% of a sample with approximately 58,000 distinct CDR3 sequences, approximately 26% of them seen once. The sorted Tregs were CD4+CD25+CD127-/low cells. Sequenced material: tumor-infiltrating Tregs sorted from the breast tumor. All receptors come from a female donor with breast cancer.

This clonotype occurred a few times. The chain recombines TRBV6-5 with TRBJ1-1; D not resolved. CDR1 is MNHEY and CDR2 is SVGAGI in the germline V gene. This CDR3 comprises 15 residues. V was trimmed by 8 bases and J by 4 bases, leaving 20 bases between them. DNA for the CDR3: TGTGCCAGCTGCCATGGGCGATTCCTCACCACTGAAGCTTTCTTT. Translation: CASCHGRFLTTEAFF.

The chain is built from TRBV20-1 and TRBJ1-5, with D possibly being TRBD1 (5 bases). Trimming stripped 1 base from V and 6 bases from J, with 19 bases between. Germline loops: CDR1 DFQATT, CDR2 SNEGSKA (reference sequence). The CDR3 runs to 16 residues. The CDR3 loop is CSARVPGTSGGQPQHF. CDR3 nucleotides: TGCAGTGCTAGAGTCCCGGGAACGTCGGGGGGTCAGCCCCAGCATTTT.

The chain joins TRBV5-1 to TRBJ1-4; 12 bases align to TRBD1. The junction had 14 bases not matched to a gene; V was cut back by 4 bases and J by 7 bases. This CDR3 contains 18 residues. The germline gives CDR1 SGHRS, CDR2 YFSETQ. The CDR3 spells CASSPNRDRGLGSEKLFF. The CDR3 DNA is TGCGCCAGCAGCCCTAATCGGGACAGGGGGCTGGGGAGTGAAAAACTGTTTTTT.

V is TRBV20-1 and J is TRBJ2-3; 10 bases map to TRBD2. The V gene's germline CDR1 is DFQATT and CDR2 SNEGSKA (reference sequence). V was clipped by 6 bases and J by 1 base; unmatched bases: 4. The CDR3 extends over 14 amino acids. The chain's CDR3 is CSAAGTSGTDTQYF. DNA of the CDR3: TGCAGTGCGGCCGGGACTAGCGGCACAGATACGCAGTATTTT.

The J gene is TRBJ2-3, the V gene TRBV24-1, with D unclear. Germline V gene data show CDR1 as KGHDR and CDR2 as SFDVKD. V dropped 5 bases and J dropped 5 bases, with 13 bases sitting between them. The CDR3 runs to 14 residues. The CDR3 sequence: CATSGGGSGDTQYF. Here the CDR3 DNA reads TGTGCCACCAGTGGAGGTGGCTCGGGAGATACGCAGTATTTT.

This clonotype was observed a few times. The chain uses TRBV5-1 and TRBJ1-1; 8 positions agree with TRBD1. V trimming: 0 bases; J trimming: 4 bases; junction bases outside the gene matches: 2. Germline-derived CDR1 and CDR2 are SGHRS and YFSETQ. The CDR3 covers 14 residues. DNA for the CDR3: TGCGCCAGCAGCTTGGCCAGGGGGCGCACTGAAGCTTTCTTT. Translation: CASSLARGRTEAFF.

This clonotype was recorded many times. The chain recombines TRBV20-1 with TRBJ2-7; D unresolved. The CDR3 has 13 residues. CDR1 DFQATT and CDR2 SNEGSKA come from the germline V gene (reference sequence). Trimming shortened V by 6 bases and J by 5 bases, and 17 bases separated the two germline ends. The chain's CDR3 is CSATDDEDDEQYF. The CDR3 bases are TGCAGTGCCACGGACGACGAAGACGACGAGCAGTACTTC.

This clonotype appeared a few times. The rearrangement links TRBV5-1 to TRBJ2-5; 14 bases align to TRBD2. In germline, CDR1 is SGHRS, CDR2 YFSETQ. The CDR3 loop spans 17 amino acids. The ends lost 6 bases at V and 5 bases at J; junction bases unmatched: 12. For the CDR3, the DNA is TGCGCCAGCAATACCGGGACTAGCGGGAGCACCGAGGAGACCCAGTACTTC. Its translation: CASNTGTSGSTEETQYF.

The chain joins TRBV30 to TRBJ2-5; 9 nucleotides match TRBD2. Per the germline V gene, CDR1 is GTSNPN and CDR2 is SVGIG (reference sequence). With 4 bases clipped from V and 5 bases from J, the junction kept 5 bases outside the gene matches. This CDR3 comprises 13 residues. For the CDR3, the DNA is TGTGCCTGGAAAGGGACTAGCTGGGAGACCCAGTACTTC. It specifies CAWKGTSWETQYF.

The chain couples TRBV7-9 to TRBJ1-4, with 7 nucleotides matching TRBD1. The germline V gene has CDR1 SEHNR and CDR2 FQNEAQ (reference sequence). The CDR3 has 14 residues. Trimming removed 5 bases from V and 10 bases from J; junction bases left unmatched: 10. CDR3 residues: CASSTPNPGGKLFF. DNA for the CDR3: TGTGCCAGCAGCACCCCAAACCCAGGGGGAAAACTGTTTTTT.

This clonotype has ten or more counts. The rearrangement uses TRBV5-1 and TRBJ2-1, with 8 bases matching TRBD2. This CDR3 spans 16 amino acids. J gave up 5 bases and V 4 bases, and 11 bases lay outside the gene matches. The germline V gene has CDR1 SGHRS and CDR2 YFSETQ. For the CDR3, the DNA is TGCGCCAGCAGCCTGACAGTCGGGGGGGGAAACAATGAGCAGTTCTTC. Protein product: CASSLTVGGGNNEQFF.